This TCR beta chain was identified during a study of blood T cells in healthy people across ages (dated by TCRdb to about 2015). General notes on the study: In model experiments, roughly one uniquely barcoded TCR beta cDNA molecule per two T cells was captured by template switching. Age-related changes in TCR beta repertoire diversity were measured in the study by deep sequencing normalized with unique cDNA molecular identifiers. The donors were split into four age groups: young (average around 15 years), middle-aged (about 40), aged (around 67) and long-lived (under 90). For two donors (one aged 18 to 30 and one aged 80 or older), the study analyzed two additional independent replicas of 1 million unique cDNA reads from the same blood draw.

This clonotype was picked up a small number of times. The antigen it binds to is not known. No qualities accompany the bases; no much larger clone lies one base away. The donors were a few dozen Caucasian individuals from Russia, aged about 6 to 100 years, who were systemically healthy. Each donor gave ten milliliters of peripheral blood, collected into EDTA-treated Vacutainer tubes. Ficoll-Paque density-gradient centrifugation was used to isolate PBMCs, with at least 7 million per sample. Trizol reagent was used to extract total RNA from PBMCs, with at least 5.5 micrograms per sample. For every donor, an aliquot of PBMCs went through flow cytometry to measure the percentages of naive CD45RAhigh/CD27high T cells. Overall results and qualifications from the work: Conclusive comparison of naive and antigen-experienced compartments was prevented by the profiling of bulk unsorted PBMCs. Compared with the aged group, the long-lived group had more naive CD4+ T cells, fewer expanded clones and increased TCR diversity, suggesting age selection. Observed TCR beta diversity per million T cells fell roughly linearly with age, and a significant reduction was already apparent by age roughly 40. The percentage of naive T cells measured by flow cytometry correlated strongly with observed TCR beta diversity. Estimates of total diversity from one million sequenced T cells were regarded as lower bounds and underestimates. The CMV infection status of donors was not known, potentially confounding age-related changes in expanded clonotypes.

The CDR3, from cysteine to phenylalanine, totals 22 residues. The CDR3 DNA has 66 bases and is translated from base 1. Clipping removes 6 bases from V and 7 bases from J, with 25 as the unmatched junction base count. Based on the germline V gene, the CDR1 and CDR2 sequences are MRHNA and SNTAGT. The library was generated by 5' RACE. Sequencer: Illumina HiSeq 2500. A second 7 to 11 cycle PCR used a sample-barcoded 5' primer and a J-beta primer mix. Each TCR beta cDNA molecule received a unique molecular identifier from a template-switch 5' adaptor carrying 12 random nucleotides. Each sample yielded at least 3 million CDR3-containing paired-end reads. First-strand cDNA synthesis was performed from all RNA using the Mint cDNA synthesis kit, with priming by a TRBC-specific oligonucleotide. After uracil-DNA glycosylase treatment, a first 18-cycle PCR used universal primers M1SS and BC2_uni_R on all cDNA. In the paper's pipeline: Normalization of each sample was performed by random selection of 1 million high-quality reads, each carrying a distinct molecular identifier. Instead of being binned into consensus sequences, reads that shared molecular identifiers were thrown out. CDR3 identification, clonotype clustering and error correction used MiTCR with a Q25 quality threshold and the strictest error-elimination algorithm. Lower-bound total TCR beta diversity was estimated with a nonparametric unseen species model using Euler transformation. TCRdb trimmed the raw reads at Q25, called clones with MiXCR and kept productive beta chains. Identical CDR3 protein sequences are pooled into one entry, listed with their most common genes and DNA. TCRdb, not the original authors, processed these V and J calls. For this sample there are about 800,000 distinct CDR3 sequences; roughly 25% appear just once. The leading ten clones occupy more than 3% of the sample.

Another study also made use of these data, one on T cells of mothers and their children. The second investigation adds: The donors were nine systemically healthy Caucasian individuals, made up of three mothers and their six children. cDNA synthesis consumed the entire amount of extracted RNA, loaded at around 1.5 ug RNA in each 15 ul reaction. In the second PCR, the M1S primer added sample barcodes and 2-4 random nucleotides. Each mother yielded over 8 million TCR beta CDR3 reads and each child 2.5 million to 3 million reads. Thymic selection similarly shapes TCR recombination output in related and unrelated pairs, with minor effect from inherited differences. Related mother-child pairs always showed normalized repertoire overlap that was slightly higher than in unrelated mother-child pairs, though the difference was never significant. Persistent microchimeric T cell clones were not detected, at a sensitivity of around 99 clones per million clonotypes. In the study, deep NGS was used to compare the TCR beta repertoires of mothers and children, and features distinguishing related mother-child pairs from unrelated individuals were sought. The mean age was roughly 36 +/- 4 years for the mothers and approximately 11 +/- 4 years for the children. Libraries were sequenced on Illumina HiSeq 2000 with 100+100 nt paired-end reads after adapter ligation with NEBNext reagents. To prevent cross-contamination, the mother and child libraries were prepared one month apart and sequenced in separate runs. For each donor, between roughly 500,000 and 2,300,000 distinct TCR beta clonotypes were identified. Naive TCR beta clonotypes were estimated from low-frequency clonotypes matched to each donor's FACS-determined naive share, without sorting.

Material: blood. In this chain, TRBV6-4 is recombined with TRBJ1-6, with 12 central nucleotides matching TRBD1. The TCR was taken from a boy aged 5-17 years in good health. The CDR3 protein: CASRGRDRGRLRIPIPNSPLHF. At the DNA level, the sequence is TGTGCCAGCAGGGGAAGGGACAGGGGGCGTTTGCGAATTCCCATACCAAATTCACCCCTCCACTTT.